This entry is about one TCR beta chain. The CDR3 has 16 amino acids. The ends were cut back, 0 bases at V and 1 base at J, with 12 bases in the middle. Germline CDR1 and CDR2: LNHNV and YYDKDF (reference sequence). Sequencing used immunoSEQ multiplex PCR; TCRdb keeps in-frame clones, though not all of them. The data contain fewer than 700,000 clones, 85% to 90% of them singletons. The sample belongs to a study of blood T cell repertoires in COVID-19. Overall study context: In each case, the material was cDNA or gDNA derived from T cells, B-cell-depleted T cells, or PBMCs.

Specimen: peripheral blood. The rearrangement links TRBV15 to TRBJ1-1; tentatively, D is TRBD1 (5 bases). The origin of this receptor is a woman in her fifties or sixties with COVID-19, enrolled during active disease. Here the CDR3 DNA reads TGTGCCACCAGCAGAGATGTTGGACACCGGAACACTGAAGCTTTCTTT. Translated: CATSRDVGHRNTEAFF.